The 27 T cell receptor beta chains below were found in one sample sequenced in a study of blood T cells in healthy people across ages. Alongside a J-beta primer mix, a sample-barcoded 5' primer served in a second PCR lasting roughly 6 to 11 cycles. MiXCR, applied by TCRdb to the 5' RACE reads, yields one record per CDR3 protein. This sample yields roughly 700,000 distinct CDR3 sequences, of which approximately 30% are seen a single time; approximately 15% belongs to the top ten. Sequenced material: blood. Source of these receptors: a woman older than 75 in good health.

This clonotype was found many times. The chain links TRBV4-2 to TRBJ2-7, with D perhaps TRBD2 (6 bases). Germline V gene data show CDR1 as LGHNA and CDR2 as YNFKEQ. Trimming removed 0 bases from V and 4 bases from J, with 13 bases in between. This CDR3 contains 15 residues. The CDR3 DNA reads as TGTGCCAGCAGCCAAGACCCCGGGGGTGATTACGAGCAGTACTTC. Amino acid sequence: CASSQDPGGDYEQYF.

This clonotype was detected many times. J is TRBJ2-7 and V is TRBV5-1; no firm D call. Trimming cost V 6 bases and J 7 bases, with 17 bases left between them. Germline assignment: CDR1 SGHRS and CDR2 YFSETQ. This CDR3 region has 13 residues. CDR3 protein: CASTTQGYGEQYF. As DNA, the CDR3 is TGCGCCAGCACCACCCAAGGGTATGGGGAGCAGTACTTC.

The chain carries TRBV29-1 and TRBJ2-7; 9 positions match TRBD1. The J call may be mistaken, given a closer DNA end match to TRBJ2-5. Germline V gives CDR1 SQVTM, CDR2 ANQGSEA. The CDR3 loop spans 13 amino acids. CDR3 in DNA: TGCAGCGGCATACAGGGGGCGCGGGAGACCCAGTACTTC. It is translated as CSGIQGARETQYF.

The V call is TRBV9, the J call TRBJ2-2, with unresolved D. V was shortened by 3 bases and J by 1 base, with 7 bases between the two germline ends. This CDR3 region has 14 residues. CDR1 is SGDLS and CDR2 is YYNGEE in the germline V gene. In nucleotides, the CDR3 is TGTGCCAGCAGCGCCGACAAGAACACCGGGGAGCTGTTTTTT. It codes for CASSADKNTGELFF.

There are many counts of this clonotype. V and J are TRBV7-9 and TRBJ1-2; no firm D call. V dropped 1 base and J dropped 2 bases, with 11 bases sitting between them. The CDR3 covers 15 residues. The germline V gene encodes CDR1 SEHNR and CDR2 FQNEAQ (reference sequence). The CDR3 loop is CASSLDSPLNYGYTF. For the CDR3, the DNA is TGTGCCAGCAGCTTAGACAGCCCGCTGAACTATGGCTACACCTTC. The variable domain in full, completed from reference TRBV7-9 and TRBJ1-2, reads DTGVSQNPRHKITKRGQNVTFRCDPISEHNRLYWYRQTLGQGPEFLTYFQNEAQLEKSRLLSDRFSAERPKGSFSTLEIQRTEQGDSAMYLCASSLDSPLNYGYTFGSGTRLTVV.

Worth noting for this clonotype: A much larger clone is a single base away; this may be a read error. The rearrangement links TRBV2 to TRBJ2-1; 10 bases fit TRBD2. Germline assignment: CDR1 SNHLY and CDR2 FYNNEI. The CDR3 runs to 15 residues. CDR3 sequence (DNA): TGTGTCAGCATTTGGACTAGCGGCTCCTACAATGAGCAGTTCTTC. It codes for CVSIWTSGSYNEQFF.

As regards this clonotype: A much larger clone differs from this one at a single base, so this may be a read error. The CDR3 reads CASSLDPAGGKETQYF. The CDR3 DNA reads as TGTGCCAGCAGCTTAGACCCAGCGGGGGGCAAAGAGACCCAGTACTTC. The chain has TRBV7-3 and TRBJ2-5; 9 nucleotides align to TRBD2. The V and J ends lost 2 bases and 3 bases, in that order; junction bases with no gene match: 7. The germline CDR1 and CDR2 sequences are SGHTA and FQGTGA. The CDR3 runs 16 residues.

This clonotype was counted at least ten times. This rearrangement joins TRBV20-1 to TRBJ1-6; 9 positions agree with TRBD1. With 6 bases clipped from V and 1 base from J, the junction kept 7 bases outside the gene matches. This CDR3 comprises 16 residues. Germline V gene lookup returns CDR1 DFQATT and CDR2 SNEGSKA (reference sequence). DNA for the CDR3: TGCAGTGCAAGGGACAGGGTCGGATCCTATAATTCACCCCTCCACTTT. It yields the protein CSARDRVGSYNSPLHF.

Ten or more counts support this clonotype. The V and J genes are TRBV9 and TRBJ1-5; D gene unclear. The CDR3 totals 13 residues. V lost 2 bases to trimming and J lost 5 bases, with 8 bases between them. Germline V lookup: CDR1 SGDLS, CDR2 YYNGEE. CDR3 sequence reads: CASSVELDQPQHF. The CDR3 nucleotides are TGTGCCAGCAGCGTCGAGTTGGATCAGCCCCAGCATTTT.

This clonotype was seen only a few times. The gene calls are TRBV27 and TRBJ1-5; D is unclear. V lost 2 bases to trimming and J lost 0 bases, with 8 bases between them. In germline, CDR1 is MNHEY, CDR2 SMNVEV (reference sequence). The CDR3 consists of 15 residues. The chain's CDR3 is CASSLSLYSNQPQHF. The CDR3 nucleotides are TGTGCCAGCAGTTTAAGCCTTTATAGCAATCAGCCCCAGCATTTT.

The count of this clonotype is one. This may be a read error: a much more frequent sequence differs by one nucleotide. J is TRBJ1-2 and V is TRBV20-1; tentative D call: TRBD1 (6 bases). Germline CDR1 DFQATT, CDR2 SNEGSKA (reference sequence). Trimming stripped 3 bases from V and 6 bases from J, with 14 bases between. CDR3 length equals 13 residues. The CDR3 region has the DNA TGCAGTGCTAGCGGACAGAGCCGTCATGGCTACACCTTC. Protein: CSASGQSRHGYTF.

The chain joins TRBV6-6 to TRBJ1-1, with D perhaps matching TRBD1 (5 bases). Germline V lookup: CDR1 MNHNY, CDR2 SVGAGI (reference sequence). CDR3 size: 16 residues. V lost 7 bases and J 1 base, leaving 19 bases between the germline ends. The CDR3 protein is CASTLSGGVQNTEAFF. DNA for the CDR3: TGTGCCAGCACCTTAAGCGGGGGGGTACAGAACACTGAAGCTTTCTTT.

This clonotype was seen many times. V and J are TRBV7-2 and TRBJ1-2; tentative D call: TRBD1 (5 bases). Germline CDR1 reads SGHTA; CDR2 reads FQGNSA. V dropped 2 bases and J dropped 4 bases, with 17 bases sitting between them. This CDR3 spans 16 amino acids. The CDR3 DNA follows: TGTGCCAGCAGCTTAAGGGGCCAAGGGGATGGCTATGGCTACACCTTC. Protein: CASSLRGQGDGYGYTF.

The chain joins TRBV29-1 to TRBJ2-1; 14 nucleotides align to TRBD2. Germline values: CDR1 SQVTM, CDR2 ANQGSEA. The CDR3 covers 16 residues. The V gene end was trimmed by 7 bases and the J gene end by 4 bases; junction bases not matched to a gene: 9. The DNA for the CDR3 is TGCAGCGCGCCGGGACTAGCGGGAGTGTCTTACAATGAGCAGTTCTTC. Protein: CSAPGLAGVSYNEQFF.

V and J are TRBV7-2 and TRBJ2-7; 13 nucleotides match TRBD2. TRBJ2-4 explains the end of the DNA better; the J call may be wrong. Germline loops: CDR1 SGHTA, CDR2 FQGNSA. The CDR3 covers 17 residues. CDR3 region: CASSSSGTSGVGNIQYF. CDR3 nucleotides: TGTGCCAGCAGCTCCTCGGGGACTAGCGGGGTAGGGAACATTCAGTACTTC.

The chain joins TRBV7-9 to TRBJ1-2; D call uncertain. Germline V CDR1 and CDR2: SEHNR, FQNEAQ (reference sequence). Trimming removed 0 bases from V and 4 bases from J, with 15 bases in between. The CDR3 runs to 16 residues. The CDR3 reads CASSLARYQDLYGYTF. In DNA, the CDR3 is TGTGCCAGCAGCTTAGCGAGGTACCAGGACCTCTATGGCTACACCTTC.

The chain links TRBV28 to TRBJ1-1; a possible D gene is TRBD1 (5 bases). This CDR3 contains 17 residues. Germline loops: CDR1 MDHEN, CDR2 SYDVKM. V gave up 5 bases and J gave up 0 bases, with 19 bases separating them. CDR3 loop: CASSPGTYGVMNTEAFF. The CDR3 region has the DNA TGTGCCAGCAGTCCCGGGACGTACGGAGTCATGAACACTGAAGCTTTCTTT.

Regarding this clonotype: A much larger clone lies one base from this, so it may be a read error. This chain links TRBV6-5 with TRBJ1-2; D perhaps matches TRBD1 (6 bases). There are 12 residues in the CDR3. The germline CDR1 and CDR2 sequences are MNHEY and SVGAGI. CDR3 sequence: CATGQSNYDYTF. Here the CDR3 DNA reads TGTGCCACTGGACAGAGTAACTATGACTACACCTTC.

This chain connects TRBV4-1 to TRBJ2-7, with 13 bases fitting TRBD2. Germline loops: CDR1 MGHRA, CDR2 YSYEKL. The V and J ends lost 5 bases and 7 bases, in that order; junction bases with no gene match: 11. The CDR3 spans 16 residues. CDR3 sequence reads: CASSTPGLAGNNEQYF. The CDR3 DNA reads as TGCGCCAGCAGCACCCCGGGACTAGCGGGGAACAATGAGCAGTACTTC.

In this sample, this clonotype turned up a few times. The gene calls are TRBV20-1 and TRBJ2-1; D might be TRBD2 (6 bases). V was cut by 5 bases and J by 4 bases, with 18 bases left in between. Looked up from germline, CDR1 is DFQATT and CDR2 is SNEGSKA (reference sequence). The CDR3 has 15 residues. CDR3 nucleotide sequence: TGCAGTGCTCCCCCCCGGAGGGGATCTTACAATGAGCAGTTCTTC. As protein: CSAPPRRGSYNEQFF.

In this sample, this clonotype turned up many times. The chain is built from TRBV20-1 and TRBJ2-5; 9 bases are shared with TRBD2. The CDR3 spans 13 residues. Germline-derived CDR1 and CDR2 are DFQATT and SNEGSKA (reference sequence). Germline trimming cut 3 bases from V and 3 bases from J; bases unmatched to any gene: 2. In DNA form, the CDR3 reads TGCAGTGCTAGTCCTAGCGGGGAAGAGACCCAGTACTTC. Translated, it gives CSASPSGEETQYF.

This clonotype was detected ten times or more. The genes are TRBV20-1 and TRBJ2-1, with D perhaps being TRBD1 or TRBD2 (5 bases each). V lost 5 bases, J lost 12 bases, and 14 bases lay in between. This CDR3 has 11 residues. Germline assignment: CDR1 DFQATT and CDR2 SNEGSKA (reference sequence). CDR3 sequence (DNA): TGCAGTGCTGGTAGGGGCGAGGGGCAGTTCTTC. Amino acid sequence: CSAGRGEGQFF.

CDR3 protein: CASRDRDGNEQFF. Here the CDR3 DNA reads TGTGCCAGCCGGGACAGGGATGGCAATGAGCAGTTCTTC. This sequence joins TRBV18 and TRBJ2-1; TRBD1 aligns across 9 bases. Germline trimming cut 8 bases from V and 6 bases from J; bases unmatched to any gene: 5. The CDR3 covers 13 residues. The V gene's germline CDR1 is KGHSH and CDR2 LQKENI.

This clonotype was counted at least ten times. V is TRBV7-3 and J is TRBJ2-5; TRBD2 agrees at 8 bases. CDR1 and CDR2 (germline): SGHTA, FQGTGA. V shed 3 bases and J 4 bases; nucleotides not matched to a gene: 4. The CDR3 spans 14 residues. CDR3 residues: CASSFGGEGETQYF. The CDR3 DNA follows: TGTGCCAGCAGCTTCGGGGGGGAGGGAGAGACCCAGTACTTC.

The chain employs TRBV7-9 and TRBJ2-7; D tentatively fits TRBD1 or TRBD2 (5 bases each). Per germline, CDR1 SEHNR and CDR2 FQNEAQ (reference sequence). The CDR3 is 12 amino acids. The V end was cut by 8 bases, the J end by 3 bases, with 11 bases between. Here the CDR3 DNA reads TGTGCCAGCGGGGACGGAGGCTACGAGCAGTACTTC. Amino acid sequence: CASGDGGYEQYF.

This clonotype appeared a few times. A much larger clone differs by one base, so this may be a read error. The chain carries TRBV5-6 and TRBJ2-5, with 8 nucleotides matching TRBD1. The CDR3 sequence is 17 residues long. CDR1 is SGHDT, CDR2 YYEEEE, per germline. Trimming took 2 bases from V and 11 from J; bases not matched to a gene: 20. This chain's CDR3 is CASSFQQGVRRIGEQYF. In nucleotides, the CDR3 is TGTGCCAGCAGCTTTCAACAGGGGGTGAGAAGGATCGGAGAGCAGTACTTC.

At least ten counts were recorded for this clonotype. J is TRBJ2-7 and V is TRBV3-1, with 13 bases that match TRBD2. The V and J ends lost 4 bases and 5 bases, in that order; junction bases with no gene match: 8. Germline CDR1 reads LGHDT; CDR2 reads YNNKEL (reference sequence). This CDR3 has 16 amino acids. CDR3 sequence (DNA): TGTGCCAGCAGCCCAACACTAGCGGGGGGGCAAAACGAGCAGTACTTC. Protein sequence: CASSPTLAGGQNEQYF.